The 25 T cell receptor beta chains below come from one sample, sequenced in a study of blood T cell repertoires in COVID-19. Assay used: immunoSEQ multiplex PCR; TCRdb lists only in-frame clones, some missing. The repertoire holds around 150,000 clones, with less than 90% as singletons. The sample comprised peripheral blood. Receptors originate from a human donor with COVID-19, enrolled during active disease. The donor label of this sample is uncertain.

This clone showed up just a few times. The identical CDR3 is also encoded by other nucleotide sequences in the sample. The V call is TRBV5-1, the J call TRBJ1-1; D is undetermined. The V gene lost 4 bases and the J gene lost 0 bases, with 7 bases spanning the gap. Per the germline V gene, CDR1 is SGHRS and CDR2 is YFSETQ. There are 13 residues in the CDR3. The CDR3 sequence is CASSLDLNTEAFF. Written as DNA, the CDR3 is TGCGCCAGCAGCCTAGACCTGAACACTGAAGCTTTCTTT.

The genes are TRBV11-3 and TRBJ2-7; 8 bases are a match to TRBD1. With V trimmed by 5 bases and J by 4 bases, 10 bases remained unmatched. The CDR3 sequence is 15 residues long. In germline, CDR1 is SGHNT, CDR2 YENEEA. CDR3 sequence (DNA): TGTGCCAGCAGCCGGACCGACAGGGGTGATTACGAGCAGTACTTC. This gives the protein CASSRTDRGDYEQYF.

This chain connects TRBV7-3 to TRBJ1-1; 7 positions agree with TRBD1. CDR1 is SGHTA, CDR2 FQGTGA, per germline. This CDR3 is built from 13 residues. J was trimmed by 8 bases and V by 4 bases; bases with no gene match: 7. The DNA for the CDR3 is TGTGCCAGCAGCTCCGACAGGGCCGGGGAAGCTTTCTTT. It codes for CASSSDRAGEAFF.

The rearrangement joins TRBV7-9 to TRBJ2-3; no definite D call. CDR3 size: 13 residues. The germline gives CDR1 SEHNR, CDR2 FQNEAQ (reference sequence). V was pared by 4 bases and J by 4 bases, with 9 bases between. CDR3 region: CASSSGKADTQYF. CDR3 DNA: TGTGCCAGCAGCTCGGGTAAGGCAGATACGCAGTATTTT.

The gene calls are TRBV4-1 and TRBJ2-3; 12 bases are shared with TRBD2. The germline V gene encodes CDR1 MGHRA and CDR2 YSYEKL. This CDR3 spans 17 amino acids. J gave up 0 bases and V 4 bases, and 5 bases lay outside the gene matches. DNA for the CDR3: TGCGCCAGCAGCCCCCGAGGACTAGCGGGGAGCACAGATACGCAGTATTTT. Translating it yields CASSPRGLAGSTDTQYF.

The chain carries TRBV28 and TRBJ2-1, with 7 bases that match TRBD2. Germline V gives CDR1 MDHEN, CDR2 SYDVKM. V shed 2 bases, J shed 6 bases, and the junction held 13 bases outside the gene matches. The CDR3 consists of 17 residues. The CDR3 DNA follows: TGTGCCAGCAGTTTAGGGCTGACTAGCCCTACCTCCAATGAGCAGTTCTTC. Translated, it gives CASSLGLTSPTSNEQFF.

The chain links TRBV19 to TRBJ2-1; D possibly corresponds to TRBD1 (5 bases). From germline, CDR1 is LNHDA and CDR2 SQIVND (reference sequence). V was clipped by 4 bases and J by 0 bases, with 10 bases between them. The CDR3 spans 15 residues. CDR3 sequence reads: CASSRSQGSYNEQFF. CDR3 coding DNA: TGTGCCAGTAGTAGGTCGCAGGGCTCCTACAATGAGCAGTTCTTC.

J is TRBJ2-1 and V is TRBV18; TRBD2 matches 8 bases. Trimming took 0 bases from V and 7 from J; bases not matched to a gene: 5. The germline V gene has CDR1 KGHSH and CDR2 LQKENI. The CDR3 contains 15 residues. CDR3 DNA sequence: TGTGCCAGCTCACCACCGACTAGCGAGAGTAATGAGCAGTTCTTC. Translated, it gives CASSPPTSESNEQFF.

The chain joins TRBV7-8 to TRBJ2-2; D ambiguous. This CDR3 spans 16 amino acids. Germline V gene sequence: CDR1 SGHVS, CDR2 FQNEAQ. Trimming pared 1 base from V and 1 base from J, leaving 10 bases between. Here the CDR3 reads CASSLDTALNTGELFF. The CDR3 DNA follows: TGTGCCAGCAGCTTAGACACAGCTCTGAACACCGGGGAGCTGTTTTTT.

The rearrangement uses TRBV3-1 (or the pseudogene TRBV3-2) and TRBJ2-5; 9 bases are shared with TRBD2. The V gene end was trimmed by 4 bases and the J gene end by 4 bases; junction bases not matched to a gene: 10. Germline lookup yields CDR1 LGHDT and CDR2 YNNKEL (reference sequence). The CDR3 has 16 amino acids. DNA of the CDR3: TGTGCCAGCAGCCCCAAGGTAGCGGGGGTGCGAGAGACCCAGTACTTC. Its protein product is CASSPKVAGVRETQYF.

V and J are TRBV6-1 and TRBJ2-3; TRBD1 matches 8 bases. Trimming at V came to 2 bases and at J to 1 base, leaving 11 bases not matched to a gene. CDR3 length: 18 residues. Germline V gives CDR1 MNHNS, CDR2 SASEGT. The DNA for the CDR3 is TGTGCCAGCAGTGAATCACCCCAGGGGGCTTTTGGCACAGATACGCAGTATTTT. This gives the protein CASSESPQGAFGTDTQYF.

In DNA, the CDR3 is TGTGCCAGCAGCTCCTCCATGTTGGGAGGGGGTTACAATGAGCAGTTCTTC. Translation: CASSSSMLGGGYNEQFF. The rearrangement joins TRBV6-2 or TRBV6-3 to TRBJ2-1, with a tentative D call TRBD2 (7 bases). CDR3 size: 17 residues. Deletions cut 6 bases from V and 4 bases from J, with 22 bases between. Germline values: CDR1 MNHEY, CDR2 SVGEGT.

The CDR3 here is CASETAYEQYF. The DNA of the CDR3 is TGTGCCAGCGAGACAGCCTACGAGCAGTACTTC. J is TRBJ2-7 and V is TRBV2, with a possible D match to TRBD1 (5 bases). Germline V gene sequence: CDR1 SNHLY, CDR2 FYNNEI. The V gene lost 8 bases and the J gene lost 2 bases, with 7 bases spanning the gap. The CDR3 has 11 amino acids.

The chain recombines TRBV2 with TRBJ2-1, with 8 bases identical to TRBD2. There are 15 residues in the CDR3. Germline V gene data show CDR1 as SNHLY and CDR2 as FYNNEI. J gave up 6 bases and V 2 bases, and 6 bases lay outside the gene matches. The CDR3 is CASSELAGLLNEQFF. The CDR3 DNA reads as TGTGCCAGCAGTGAATTAGCGGGGCTTCTCAATGAGCAGTTCTTC.

The rearrangement joins TRBV12-5 to TRBJ2-7, with 9 positions matching TRBD1. Germline CDR1 reads LGHNT; CDR2 reads FRNRAP. Trimming at V came to 4 bases and at J to 0 bases, leaving 13 bases not matched to a gene. The CDR3 loop spans 18 amino acids. CDR3 sequence reads: CASGSSPGTGFSSYEQYF. CDR3 sequence (DNA): TGTGCTAGTGGTTCCAGTCCCGGGACAGGGTTCAGCTCCTACGAGCAGTACTTC.

This sequence joins TRBV4-1 and TRBJ2-7; TRBD2 matches 13 bases. Per the germline V gene, CDR1 is MGHRA and CDR2 is YSYEKL. This CDR3 comprises 19 residues. V trimming: 3 bases; J trimming: 0 bases; junction bases outside the gene matches: 11. CDR3 sequence (DNA): TGCGCCAGCAGCCACCGTCCCGGGACTAGCGGGGAAGGCTCCTACGAGCAGTACTTC. Its translation is CASSHRPGTSGEGSYEQYF.

The chain has TRBV20-1 and TRBJ1-2; 10 positions match TRBD1. This CDR3 spans 13 amino acids. Per germline, CDR1 DFQATT and CDR2 SNEGSKA (reference sequence). Trimming at V came to 7 bases and at J to 7 bases, leaving 9 bases not matched to a gene. The CDR3 region has the DNA TGCAGTGTTAGTCGACAGGGGGCAAGTGGCTACACCTTC. Encoded protein: CSVSRQGASGYTF.

This chain uses TRBV16 with TRBJ1-4; D remains ambiguous. CDR1 is KGHSY, CDR2 FQNENV, per germline. V gave up 0 bases and J gave up 8 bases, with 16 bases separating them. This CDR3 contains 16 residues. CDR3 coding DNA: TGTGCCAGCAGCCAATCTTTGGAGGTATTGCGGGAAAAACTGTTTTTT. It is translated as CASSQSLEVLREKLFF. Full variable domain (rest looked up from reference TRBV16 and TRBJ1-4): GEEVAQTPKHLVRGEGQKAKLYCAPIKGHSYVFWYQQVLKNEFKFLISFQNENVFDETGMPKERFSAKCLPNSPCSLEIQATKLEDSAVYFCASSQSLEVLREKLFFGSGTQLSVL.

The chain has TRBV4-2 and TRBJ1-2, with D perhaps TRBD1 (5 bases). Germline V gene data show CDR1 as LGHNA and CDR2 as YNFKEQ. V was pared by 4 bases and J by 8 bases, with 14 bases between. This CDR3 is 13 amino acids long. The CDR3, as DNA: TGTGCCAGCAGCCGGGGGGGGTATTCCGGCTACACCTTC. This codes for CASSRGGYSGYTF.

V and J are TRBV5-1 and TRBJ2-7; 9 nucleotides match TRBD1. The CDR3 sequence is 16 residues long. Trimming cost V 1 base and J 4 bases; bases outside gene matches: 9. Germline V gene sequence: CDR1 SGHRS, CDR2 YFSETQ. This chain's CDR3 is CASSLTPGQGGYEQYF. DNA of the CDR3: TGCGCCAGCAGCTTGACTCCGGGACAGGGAGGGTACGAGCAGTACTTC.

The chain has TRBV19 and TRBJ1-2, with D unresolved. The CDR3 has 13 amino acids. The V gene's germline CDR1 is LNHDA and CDR2 SQIVND (reference sequence). Trimming took 1 base from V and 8 from J, leaving 11 bases between them. The CDR3 here is CASSIVTSGGYTF. In DNA, the CDR3 is TGTGCCAGTAGTATAGTTACATCGGGAGGCTACACCTTC.

This chain uses TRBV28 with TRBJ2-3; tentatively, D is TRBD2 (5 bases). V was cut by 3 bases and J by 7 bases, with 14 bases left in between. CDR3 size: 14 residues. The V gene's germline CDR1 is MDHEN and CDR2 SYDVKM. The CDR3 loop is CASSFGLAPHTQYF. DNA for the CDR3: TGTGCCAGCAGTTTCGGACTGGCTCCCCATACGCAGTATTTT. Using reference TRBV28 and TRBJ2-3 for the parts outside the CDR3, the full variable domain is DVKVTQSSRYLVKRTGEKVFLECVQDMDHENMFWYRQDPGLGLRLIYFSYDVKMKEKGDIPEGYSVSREKKERFSLILESASTNQTSMYLCASSFGLAPHTQYFGPGTRLTVL.

This clone was picked up a small number of times. The chain combines TRBV19 with TRBJ1-5; 9 bases are a match to TRBD1. From germline, CDR1 is LNHDA and CDR2 SQIVND (reference sequence). This CDR3 comprises 14 residues. V dropped 6 bases and J dropped 2; count of bases not matched to a gene: 2. CDR3 bases: TGTGCCAGTAGCCGACAGGGGGGCAATCAGCCCCAGCATTTT. Translating gives CASSRQGGNQPQHF.

V gene TRBV2 combines with J gene TRBJ1-4; TRBD1 aligns across 8 bases. Germline V gives CDR1 SNHLY, CDR2 FYNNEI. J gave up 10 bases and V 3 bases, and 7 bases lay outside the gene matches. CDR3 length equals 14 residues. The CDR3 here is CASSEGQALGKLFF. CDR3 DNA: TGTGCCAGCAGTGAGGGACAGGCCCTGGGAAAACTGTTTTTT.

This chain connects TRBV5-1 to TRBJ2-3; TRBD2 matches at 8 bases. The V gene's germline CDR1 is SGHRS and CDR2 YFSETQ. V was pared by 0 bases and J by 4 bases, with 7 bases of the junction left unmatched. The CDR3 totals 16 residues. CDR3 in DNA: TGCGCCAGCAGCTTGGGAGGGACTAGTTGGTCAGATACGCAGTATTTT. Translation: CASSLGGTSWSDTQYF.